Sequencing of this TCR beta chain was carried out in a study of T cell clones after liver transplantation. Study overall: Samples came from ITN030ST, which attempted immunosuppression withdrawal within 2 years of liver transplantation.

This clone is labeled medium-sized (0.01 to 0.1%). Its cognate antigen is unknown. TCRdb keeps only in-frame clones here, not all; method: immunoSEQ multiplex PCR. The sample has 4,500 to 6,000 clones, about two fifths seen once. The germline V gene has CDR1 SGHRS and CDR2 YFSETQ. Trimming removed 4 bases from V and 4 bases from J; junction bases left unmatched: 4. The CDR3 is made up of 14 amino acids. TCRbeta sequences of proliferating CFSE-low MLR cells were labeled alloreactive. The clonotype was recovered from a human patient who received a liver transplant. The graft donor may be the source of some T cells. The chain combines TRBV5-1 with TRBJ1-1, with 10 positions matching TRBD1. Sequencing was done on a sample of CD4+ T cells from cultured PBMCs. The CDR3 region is CASSGTGVVTEAFF. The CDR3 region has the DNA TGCGCCAGCAGCGGGACAGGGGTGGTCACTGAAGCTTTCTTT.